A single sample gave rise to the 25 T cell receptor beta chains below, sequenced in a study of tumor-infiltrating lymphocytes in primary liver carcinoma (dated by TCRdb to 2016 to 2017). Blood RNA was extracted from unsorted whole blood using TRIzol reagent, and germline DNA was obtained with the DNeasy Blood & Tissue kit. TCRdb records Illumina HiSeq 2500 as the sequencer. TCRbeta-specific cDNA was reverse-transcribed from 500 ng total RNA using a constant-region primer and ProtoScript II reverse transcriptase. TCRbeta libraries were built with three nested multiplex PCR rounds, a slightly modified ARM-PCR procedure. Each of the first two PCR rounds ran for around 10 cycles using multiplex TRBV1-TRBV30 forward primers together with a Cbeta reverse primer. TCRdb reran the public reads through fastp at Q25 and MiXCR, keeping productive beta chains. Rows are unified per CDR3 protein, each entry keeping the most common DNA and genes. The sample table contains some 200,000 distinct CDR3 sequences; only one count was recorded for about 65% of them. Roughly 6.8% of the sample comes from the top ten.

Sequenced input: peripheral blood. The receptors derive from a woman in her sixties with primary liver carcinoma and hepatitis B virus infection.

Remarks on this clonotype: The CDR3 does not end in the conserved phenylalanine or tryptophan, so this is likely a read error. The CDR3: CASSLDSQGSSKNIQYL. In nucleotides, the CDR3 is TGTGCCAGCAGCTTAGACTCACAGGGCAGCAGCAAAAACATTCAGTACTTA. This chain connects TRBV11-1 to TRBJ2-4; possibly TRBD1 for D (6 bases). This CDR3 contains 17 residues. V was trimmed by 1 base and J by 3 bases, leaving 16 bases between them. The germline V gene has CDR1 SGHAT and CDR2 FQDESV (reference sequence).

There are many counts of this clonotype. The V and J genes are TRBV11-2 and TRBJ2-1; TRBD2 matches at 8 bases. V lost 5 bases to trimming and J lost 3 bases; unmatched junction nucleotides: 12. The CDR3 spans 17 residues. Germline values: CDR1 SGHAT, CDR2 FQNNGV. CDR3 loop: CASSTGSGDPYYNEQFF. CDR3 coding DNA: TGTGCCAGCAGCACTGGTAGCGGGGACCCTTACTACAATGAGCAGTTCTTC.

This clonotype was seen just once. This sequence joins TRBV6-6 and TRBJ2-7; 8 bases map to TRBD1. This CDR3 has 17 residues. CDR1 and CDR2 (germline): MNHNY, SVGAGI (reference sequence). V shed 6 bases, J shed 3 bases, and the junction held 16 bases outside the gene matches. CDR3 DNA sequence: TGTGCCAGCAGCCCTGGACTAAGCAGGGGGCAGAACTACGAGCAGTACTTC. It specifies CASSPGLSRGQNYEQYF.

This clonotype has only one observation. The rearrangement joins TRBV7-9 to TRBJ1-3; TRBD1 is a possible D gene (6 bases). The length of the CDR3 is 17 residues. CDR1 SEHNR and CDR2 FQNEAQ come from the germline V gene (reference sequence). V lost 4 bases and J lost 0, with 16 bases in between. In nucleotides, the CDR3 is TGTGCCAGCAGCTCTTCTAGGACAGTTCTCTCTGGAAACACCATATATTTT. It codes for CASSSSRTVLSGNTIYF.

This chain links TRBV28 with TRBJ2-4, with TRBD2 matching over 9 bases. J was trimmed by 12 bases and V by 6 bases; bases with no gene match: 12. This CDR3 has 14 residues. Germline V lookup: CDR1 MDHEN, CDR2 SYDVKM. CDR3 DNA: TGTGCCAGCAGCCTTTCTAGCGGGGTAGACACTCAGTACTTC. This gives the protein CASSLSSGVDTQYF.

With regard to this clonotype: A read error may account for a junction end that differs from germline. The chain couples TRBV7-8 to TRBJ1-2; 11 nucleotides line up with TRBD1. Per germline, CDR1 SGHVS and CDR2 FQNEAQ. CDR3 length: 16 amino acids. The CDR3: CATSSGQGALDYGYTF. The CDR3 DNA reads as TGTGCCACCAGCTCTGGACAGGGGGCGTTAGACTATGGCTACACCTTC.

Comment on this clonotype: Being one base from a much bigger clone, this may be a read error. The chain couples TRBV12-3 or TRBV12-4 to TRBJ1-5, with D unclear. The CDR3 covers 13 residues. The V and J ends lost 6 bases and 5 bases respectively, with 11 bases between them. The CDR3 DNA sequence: TGTGCCAGCAGCCAGGACCCATATCAGCCCCAGCATTTT. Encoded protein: CASSQDPYQPQHF.

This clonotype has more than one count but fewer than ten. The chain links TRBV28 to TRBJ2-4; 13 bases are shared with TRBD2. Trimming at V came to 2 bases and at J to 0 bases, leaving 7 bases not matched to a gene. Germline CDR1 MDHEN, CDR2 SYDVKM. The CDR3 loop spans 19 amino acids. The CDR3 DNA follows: TGTGCCAGCAGTTTACGACTAGCGGGAGGCCCTCTAGCCAAAAACATTCAGTACTTC. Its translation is CASSLRLAGGPLAKNIQYF.

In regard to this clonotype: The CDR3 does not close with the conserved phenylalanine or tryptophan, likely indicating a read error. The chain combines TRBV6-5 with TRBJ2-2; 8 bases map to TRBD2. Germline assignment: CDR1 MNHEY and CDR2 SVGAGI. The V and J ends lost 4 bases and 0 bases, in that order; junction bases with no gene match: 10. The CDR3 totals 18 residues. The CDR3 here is CASSSLSSGLSNTGELFL. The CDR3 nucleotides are TGTGCCAGCAGTTCCTTGTCTAGCGGGCTATCGAACACCGGGGAGCTGTTTTTA.

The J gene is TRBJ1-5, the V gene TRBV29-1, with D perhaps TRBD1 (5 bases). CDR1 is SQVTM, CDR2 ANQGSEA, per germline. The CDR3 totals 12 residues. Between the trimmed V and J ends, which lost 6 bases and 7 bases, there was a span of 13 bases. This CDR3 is CSVDGAGQPQHF. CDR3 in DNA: TGCAGCGTCGACGGGGCGGGGCAGCCCCAGCATTTT.

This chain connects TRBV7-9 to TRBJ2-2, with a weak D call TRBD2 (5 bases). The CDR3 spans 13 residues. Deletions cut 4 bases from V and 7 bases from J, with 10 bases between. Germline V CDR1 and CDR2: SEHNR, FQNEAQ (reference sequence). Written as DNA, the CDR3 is TGTGCCAGCAGCTACGCAAGCGGCGGGGAGCTGTTTTTT. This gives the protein CASSYASGGELFF.

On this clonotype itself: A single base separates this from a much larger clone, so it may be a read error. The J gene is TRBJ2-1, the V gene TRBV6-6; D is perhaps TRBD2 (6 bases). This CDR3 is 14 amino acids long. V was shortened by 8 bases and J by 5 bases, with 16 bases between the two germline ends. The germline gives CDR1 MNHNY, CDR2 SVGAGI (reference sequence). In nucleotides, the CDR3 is TGTGCCAGCGGTACGACTAGACGCGACAATGAGCAGTTCTTC. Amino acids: CASGTTRRDNEQFF.

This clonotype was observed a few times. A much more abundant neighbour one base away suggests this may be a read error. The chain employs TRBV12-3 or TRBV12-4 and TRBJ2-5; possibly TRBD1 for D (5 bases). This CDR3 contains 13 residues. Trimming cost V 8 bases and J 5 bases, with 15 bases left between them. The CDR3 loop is CASGAGVRETQYF. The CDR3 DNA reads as TGTGCCAGCGGGGCCGGAGTGCGGGAGACCCAGTACTTC.

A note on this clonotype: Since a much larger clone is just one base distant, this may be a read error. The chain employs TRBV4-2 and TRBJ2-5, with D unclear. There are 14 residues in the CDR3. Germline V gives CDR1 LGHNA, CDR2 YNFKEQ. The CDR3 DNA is TGTCCCAGCAGCCAAGATGAGACTCTGAAGACCCAGTACTTC. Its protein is CPSSQDETLKTQYF.

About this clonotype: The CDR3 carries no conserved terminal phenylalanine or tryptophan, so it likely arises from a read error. This CDR3 is CASSLAGVVWDEQFL. The CDR3 DNA sequence: TGTGCCAGCAGCTTAGCGGGAGTGGTGTGGGATGAGCAGTTCTTA. V usage is TRBV11-1 and J usage is TRBJ2-1; perhaps TRBD2 as D (5 bases). CDR3 length equals 15 residues. The germline V gene has CDR1 SGHAT and CDR2 FQDESV (reference sequence). Trimming took off 0 bases at V and 8 bases at J, with 14 bases between the two ends.

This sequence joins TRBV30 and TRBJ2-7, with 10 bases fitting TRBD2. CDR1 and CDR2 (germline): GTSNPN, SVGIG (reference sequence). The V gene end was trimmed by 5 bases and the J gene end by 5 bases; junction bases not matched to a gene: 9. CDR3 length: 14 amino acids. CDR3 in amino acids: CAWDPSGRQNEQYF. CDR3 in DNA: TGTGCCTGGGACCCTAGCGGGAGACAGAACGAGCAGTACTTC. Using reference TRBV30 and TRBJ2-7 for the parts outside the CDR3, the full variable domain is SQTIHQWPATLVQPVGSPLSLECTVEGTSNPNLYWYRQAAGRGLQLLFYSVGIGQISSEVPQNLSASRPQDRQFILSSKKLLLSDSGFYLCAWDPSGRQNEQYFGPGTRLTVT.

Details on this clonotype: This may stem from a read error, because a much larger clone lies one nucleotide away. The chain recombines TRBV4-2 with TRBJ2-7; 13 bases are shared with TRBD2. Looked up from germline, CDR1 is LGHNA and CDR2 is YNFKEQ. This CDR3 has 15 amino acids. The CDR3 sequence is CAGSQEGLAGSEQYF. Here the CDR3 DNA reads TGTGCCGGCAGCCAAGAGGGACTAGCGGGATCCGAGCAGTACTTC.

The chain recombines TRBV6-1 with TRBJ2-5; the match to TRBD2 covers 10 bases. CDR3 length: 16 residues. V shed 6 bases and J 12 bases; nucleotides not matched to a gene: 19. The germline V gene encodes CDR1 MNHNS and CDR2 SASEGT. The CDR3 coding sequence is TGTGCCAGCAGCCCAAAACGGCTAGCGGGAGACGAAACCAAGTACTTC. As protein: CASSPKRLAGDETKYF.

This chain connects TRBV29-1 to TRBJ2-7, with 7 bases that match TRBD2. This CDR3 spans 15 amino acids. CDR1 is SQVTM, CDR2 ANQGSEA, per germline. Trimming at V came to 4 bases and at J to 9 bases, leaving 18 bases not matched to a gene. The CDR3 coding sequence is TGCAGCGTTGCGGGGGGATCGTGGAGGACGGACGTGCAGTACTTC. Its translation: CSVAGGSWRTDVQYF.

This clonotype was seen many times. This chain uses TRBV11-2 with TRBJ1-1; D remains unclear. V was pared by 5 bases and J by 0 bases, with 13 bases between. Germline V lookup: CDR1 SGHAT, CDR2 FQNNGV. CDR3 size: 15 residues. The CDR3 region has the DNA TGTGCCAGCAGCCCCAGGACGGGAGTGAACACTGAAGCTTTCTTT. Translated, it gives CASSPRTGVNTEAFF.

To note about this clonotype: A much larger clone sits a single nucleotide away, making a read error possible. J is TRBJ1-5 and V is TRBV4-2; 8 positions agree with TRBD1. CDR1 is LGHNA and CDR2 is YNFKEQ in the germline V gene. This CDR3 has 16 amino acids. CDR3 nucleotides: TGTACCAGCAGCCAAGAGACAGGGGTTCCCGATCAGCCCCAGCATTTT. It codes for CTSSQETGVPDQPQHF.

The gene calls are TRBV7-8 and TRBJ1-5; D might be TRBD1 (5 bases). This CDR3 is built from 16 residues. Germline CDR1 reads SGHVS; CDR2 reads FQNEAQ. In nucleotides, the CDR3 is TGTGGCGGCAGCTCGTTGGCGGGGACGAGCAATCAGCCCCAGCATTTT. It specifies CGGSSLAGTSNQPQHF. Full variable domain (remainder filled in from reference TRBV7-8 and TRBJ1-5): GAGVSQSPRYKVAKRGQDVALRCDPISGHVSLFWYQQALGQGPEFLTYFQNEAQLDKSGLPSDRFFAERPEGSVSTLKIQRTQQEDSAVYLCGGSSLAGTSNQPQHFGDGTRLSIL.

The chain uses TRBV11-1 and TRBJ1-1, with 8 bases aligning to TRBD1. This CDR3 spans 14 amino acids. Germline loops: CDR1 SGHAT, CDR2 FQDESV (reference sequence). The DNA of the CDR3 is TGTGTCAGTAGCCAACCAGGGGGCCTCACTGAAGCTTTCTTT. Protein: CVSSQPGGLTEAFF.

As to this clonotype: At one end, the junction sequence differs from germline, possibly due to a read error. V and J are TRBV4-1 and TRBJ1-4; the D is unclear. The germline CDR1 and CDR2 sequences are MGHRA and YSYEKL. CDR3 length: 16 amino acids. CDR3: CASSQAQPTANEKLFF. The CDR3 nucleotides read TGCGCCAGCAGCCAAGCTCAGCCAACAGCTAATGAAAAACTATTTTTT.

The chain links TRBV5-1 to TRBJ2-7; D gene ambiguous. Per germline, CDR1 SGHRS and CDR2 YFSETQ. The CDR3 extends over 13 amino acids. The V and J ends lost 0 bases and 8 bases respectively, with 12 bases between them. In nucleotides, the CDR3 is TGCGCCAGCAGCTTGGCGGACCCCGTGAAGCAGTACTTC. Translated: CASSLADPVKQYF.